The rows below give T cell receptor beta chains drawn from one sample of a study of T cell responses to AZD1222 COVID-19 vaccine. Sequenced by immunoSEQ multiplex PCR; TCRdb stores in-frame clones only, minus some. The sample lists about 140,000 clones; roughly 90% were seen once. The source was peripheral blood, collected on day 0 of AZD1222 vaccination. The receptors derive from an adult in good health. CDR3s include the opening cysteine and the closing phenylalanine or tryptophan. A D gene is named only where the DNA matches it firmly. Part of the rows lack a size; the others show once, few, many or a class for expanded clones.

- | TRBJ2-5 | TRBV20-1 | - | 15 | CSASRARGVGETQYF | TGCAGTGCTAGTAGGGCCAGGGGAGTTGGGGAGACCCAGTACTTC
- | TRBJ2-7 | TRBV5-1 | - | 14 | CASSSSGRDYEQYF | TGCGCCAGCAGCTCCTCGGGCAGGGACTACGAGCAGTACTTC
- | TRBJ2-2 | TRBV11-3 | - | 12 | CASSGTTGELFF | TGTGCCAGCAGCGGCACCACCGGGGAGCTGTTTTTT
- | TRBJ1-1 | TRBV5-1 | - | 16 | CASSQDSRPPYTEAFF | TGCGCCAGCAGTCAGGATAGTCGGCCCCCGTACACTGAAGCTTTCTTT
- | TRBJ2-5 | TRBV24-1 | TRBD1 | 13 | CATSDRGQGTQYF | TGTGCCACCAGCGACAGGGGGCAAGGGACCCAGTACTTC
- | TRBJ1-5 | TRBV28 | - | 14 | CASTRDGFNQPQHF | TGTGCCAGCACCCGAGACGGATTCAATCAGCCCCAGCATTTT
- | TRBJ2-4 | TRBV16 | - | 15 | CASSAGLLAKNIQYF | TGTGCCAGCAGCGCCGGTCTCCTAGCCAAAAACATTCAGTACTTC
- | TRBJ1-1 | TRBV19 | - | 11 | CASRANTEAFF | TGTGCCAGTAGGGCCAACACTGAAGCTTTCTTT
- | TRBJ1-2 | TRBV9 | TRBD1 | 15 | CASSGSGTERYGYTF | TGTGCCAGCAGCGGCTCCGGGACAGAGCGCTATGGCTACACCTTC
- | TRBJ2-3 | TRBV10-3 | - | 18 | CAISAPPTWGALTDTQYF | TGTGCCATCAGTGCCCCTCCGACCTGGGGGGCATTAACAGATACGCAGTATTTT
once | TRBJ2-5 | TRBV30 | TRBD2 | 17 | CAWIEGLAGGPGETQYF | TGTGCCTGGATTGAGGGACTAGCGGGAGGGCCTGGAGAGACCCAGTACTTC
- | TRBJ2-2 | TRBV15 | - | 15 | CATSRDIGGTGELFF | TGTGCCACCAGCAGAGATATAGGAGGAACCGGGGAGCTGTTTTTT
- | TRBJ2-7 | TRBV3-1/TRBV3-2 | - | 11 | CASSLRDEQYF | TGTGCCAGCAGTCTCCGAGACGAGCAGTACTTC
- | TRBJ2-7 | TRBV6-2/TRBV6-3 | - | 16 | CASSYLGLSNSYEQYF | TGTGCCAGCAGTTACCTGGGTCTATCAAACTCCTACGAGCAGTACTTC
- | TRBJ1-2 | TRBV19 | TRBD1 | 15 | CASSTTGAENYGYTF | TGTGCCAGTAGTACGACAGGGGCGGAAAACTATGGCTACACCTTC
- | TRBJ2-7 | TRBV5-1 | TRBD1 | 15 | CASSTPGTGGYEQYF | TGCGCCAGCAGCACTCCCGGGACAGGGGGCTACGAGCAGTACTTC
- | TRBJ2-3 | TRBV7-6 | - | 16 | CASSLATPSGTDTQYF | TGTGCCAGCAGCTTAGCTACTCCTAGCGGCACAGATACGCAGTATTTT
- | TRBJ2-7 | TRBV7-9 | TRBD2 | 17 | CASSLALGLDSSYEQYF | TGTGCCAGCAGCTTAGCTCTAGGACTAGACAGCTCCTACGAGCAGTACTTC
few | TRBJ2-7 | TRBV5-4 | - | 15 | CASSYSGTEYGEQYF | TGTGCCAGCAGCTATTCCGGGACTGAGTACGGGGAGCAGTACTTC
- | TRBJ2-1 | TRBV27 | - | 13 | CASSLGGYGEQFF | TGTGCCAGCAGTTTAGGCGGATATGGTGAGCAGTTCTTC
- | TRBJ2-3 | TRBV3-1/TRBV3-2 | TRBD2 | 19 | CASSQERTSAPGGTDTQYF | TGTGCCAGCAGCCAAGAAAGGACTAGCGCCCCCGGTGGCACAGATACGCAGTATTTT
- | TRBJ2-5 | TRBV2 | - | 20 | CASKGGVRGGSRRGAETQYF | TGTGCCAGCAAGGGGGGGGTACGTGGCGGGAGTAGGCGAGGGGCCGAGACCCAGTACTTC
- | TRBJ2-2 | TRBV5-1 | - | 14 | CASSFKGSGGELFF | TGCGCCAGCAGCTTCAAGGGCTCGGGCGGGGAGCTGTTTTTT
- | TRBJ2-2 | TRBV3-1/TRBV3-2 | TRBD2 | 17 | CASSQYAGGRDTGELFF | TGTGCCAGCAGCCAATATGCAGGCGGGAGGGACACCGGGGAGCTGTTTTTT
- | TRBJ1-3 | TRBV11-2 | - | 14 | CASSAGIAGNTIYF | TGTGCCAGCAGCGCAGGGATCGCTGGAAACACCATATATTTT
- | TRBJ1-1 | TRBV27 | TRBD1 | 13 | CASSTNRGTEAFF | TGTGCCAGCAGTACCAACAGGGGTACTGAAGCTTTCTTT